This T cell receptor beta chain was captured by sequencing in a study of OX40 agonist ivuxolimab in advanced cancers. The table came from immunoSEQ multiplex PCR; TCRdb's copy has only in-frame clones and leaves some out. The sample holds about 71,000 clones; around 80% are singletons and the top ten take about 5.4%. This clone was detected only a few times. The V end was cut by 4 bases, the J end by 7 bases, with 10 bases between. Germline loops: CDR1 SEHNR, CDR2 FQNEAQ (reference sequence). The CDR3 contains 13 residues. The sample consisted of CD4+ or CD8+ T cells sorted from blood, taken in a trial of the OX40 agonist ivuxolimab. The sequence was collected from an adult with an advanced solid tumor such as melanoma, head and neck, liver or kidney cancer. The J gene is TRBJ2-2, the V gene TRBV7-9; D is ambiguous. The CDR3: CASSSIAVGELFF. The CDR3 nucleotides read TGTGCCAGCAGCTCGATAGCAGTCGGGGAGCTGTTTTTT.